These 18 T cell receptor beta chains were all obtained from the same sample, sequenced in a study of beta chain features in type 1 diabetes. General study findings and limits: Significant though moderate, a shortening of TCRB CDR3s appeared in all four CD4+ subsets of Type 1 diabetes patients.

The study reverse transcribed the entire isolated RNA, so it sequenced expressed TCRB transcripts. Assay: immunoSEQ multiplex PCR; the TCRdb copy retains only in-frame clones and omits some. The sample holds under 850,000 clones, over 10% seen once. Their target antigens are unknown. The sample was naive CD4+ T cells from blood. Receptor source: a man between 18 and 35 years old with type 1 diabetes.

CDR3: CAWRGGGGNTIYF. CDR3 in DNA: TGTGCCTGGAGGGGGGGAGGAGGAAACACCATATATTTT. The chain is built from TRBV30 and TRBJ1-3; a possible D gene is TRBD1 (5 bases). The germline V gene encodes CDR1 GTSNPN and CDR2 SVGIG (reference sequence). The V end lost 3 bases, the J end lost 4 bases, and 10 bases lay between the germline ends. The CDR3 spans 13 residues.

The chain joins TRBV6-1 to TRBJ2-7, with D perhaps TRBD1 (6 bases). The V gene lost 2 bases and the J gene lost 4 bases, with 12 bases spanning the gap. Germline assignment: CDR1 MNHNS and CDR2 SASEGT. This CDR3 is built from 14 residues. The CDR3: CASSEQGISYEQYF. In DNA, the CDR3 is TGTGCCAGCAGTGAACAGGGGATCTCATACGAGCAGTACTTC.

The chain couples TRBV27 to TRBJ1-1, with 8 bases identical to TRBD1. The V gene end was trimmed by 1 base and the J gene end by 0 bases; junction bases not matched to a gene: 4. This CDR3 has 16 amino acids. The germline V gene encodes CDR1 MNHEY and CDR2 SMNVEV (reference sequence). CDR3 DNA: TGTGCCAGCAGTTTATACCAGGGGGCCATGAACACTGAAGCTTTCTTT. Protein sequence: CASSLYQGAMNTEAFF.

CDR3 nucleotides: TGTGCCAGCAGCTACGACAGGCCGGTATTGGGGCGTGAGCAGTTCTTC. It encodes CASSYDRPVLGREQFF. This sequence joins TRBV7-8 and TRBJ2-1; possible D gene TRBD1, 6 bases. This CDR3 is 16 amino acids long. Per germline, CDR1 SGHVS and CDR2 FQNEAQ. V lost 4 bases to trimming and J lost 9 bases, with 22 bases between them.

This chain joins TRBV5-6 and TRBJ1-2; D is uncertain. Deletions cut 3 bases from V and 3 bases from J, with 3 bases between. Germline values: CDR1 SGHDT, CDR2 YYEEEE. There are 11 residues in the CDR3. CDR3 loop: CASSSDYGYTF. CDR3 bases: TGTGCCAGCAGCTCGGACTATGGCTACACCTTC.

This clone was seen at least ten times. The CDR3 is CAWSVPNSQYF. The CDR3 DNA reads as TGTGCCTGGAGTGTACCTAACAGCCAGTACTTC. The rearrangement uses TRBV30 and TRBJ2-7; D is unclear. The germline gives CDR1 GTSNPN, CDR2 SVGIG (reference sequence). The length of the CDR3 is 11 residues. The ends were cut back, 0 bases at V and 10 bases at J, with 10 bases in the middle. Full variable domain (rest looked up from reference TRBV30 and TRBJ2-7): SQTIHQWPATLVQPVGSPLSLECTVEGTSNPNLYWYRQAAGRGLQLLFYSVGIGQISSEVPQNLSASRPQDRQFILSSKKLLLSDSGFYLCAWSVPNSQYFGPGTRLTVT.

The chain employs TRBV10-3 and TRBJ1-6; D gene uncertain. V was clipped by 6 bases and J by 16 bases, with 7 bases between them. The CDR3 spans 9 residues. CDR1 is ENHRY, CDR2 SYGVKD, per germline. The CDR3 DNA is TGTGCCATCAGGCCCATTCTCCACTTT. Amino acids: CAIRPILHF.

The chain combines TRBV10-3 with TRBJ1-1, with 9 bases identical to TRBD1. The CDR3 has 14 residues. V shed 5 bases, J shed 1 base, and the junction held 2 bases outside the gene matches. Germline V CDR1 and CDR2: ENHRY, SYGVKD. This CDR3 is CAISPDRGNTEAFF. The CDR3 nucleotides read TGTGCCATCAGTCCGGACAGGGGGAACACTGAAGCTTTCTTT.

This clone was counted only a few times. V gene TRBV30 combines with J gene TRBJ1-2, with a possible D match to TRBD1 (5 bases). CDR1 and CDR2 (germline): GTSNPN, SVGIG (reference sequence). V shed 5 bases and J shed 3 bases, with 10 bases lying between them. The CDR3 length is 12 residues. The CDR3: CAWYRGDYGYTF. For the CDR3, the DNA is TGTGCCTGGTATAGGGGCGACTATGGCTACACCTTC.

In this sample, this clone turned up a few times. This sample also contains other DNA sequences that code for the same CDR3. This rearrangement joins TRBV6-5 to TRBJ1-2; no definite D call. This CDR3 has 13 residues. Per germline, CDR1 MNHEY and CDR2 SVGAGI. V lost 2 bases and J 2 bases, leaving 6 bases between the germline ends. CDR3 sequence reads: CASSYDLNYGYTF. The CDR3 region has the DNA TGTGCCAGCAGTTACGACTTAAACTATGGCTACACCTTC.

This sequence joins TRBV25-1 and TRBJ2-4; D tentatively reads TRBD1 or TRBD2 (5 bases each). The germline CDR1 and CDR2 sequences are MGHDK and SYGVNS. Between the trimmed V and J ends, which lost 4 bases and 3 bases, there was a span of 13 bases. This CDR3 has 15 residues. The CDR3 nucleotides are TGTGCCAGCAGTGGAGGGGTATTAGACAAAAACATTCAGTACTTC. It codes for CASSGGVLDKNIQYF.

This clone was recorded a few times. The chain links TRBV19 to TRBJ2-4; 9 bases align to TRBD1. V gave up 3 bases and J gave up 0 bases; unmatched junction bases: 9. The CDR3 spans 18 residues. Germline CDR1 reads LNHDA; CDR2 reads SQIVND (reference sequence). The CDR3 DNA reads TGTGCCAGTAGTATTATCGAGGACAGGGGATTAGCCAAAAACATTCAGTACTTC. Encoded protein: CASSIIEDRGLAKNIQYF.

This chain joins TRBV5-1 and TRBJ2-1; the match to TRBD1 covers 7 bases. V was clipped by 4 bases and J by 4 bases; unmatched bases: 5. The CDR3 totals 14 residues. Germline V gene data show CDR1 as SGHRS and CDR2 as YFSETQ. The CDR3 sequence is CASSPDRVYNEQFF. The CDR3 coding sequence is TGCGCCAGCAGCCCTGACAGGGTATACAATGAGCAGTTCTTC.

This clone was seen a few times. In the same sample, other DNA sequences code for this CDR3. J is TRBJ1-1 and V is TRBV6-5; a weak D match, TRBD1 (5 bases). CDR1 and CDR2 from the germline V gene are MNHEY and SVGAGI. Deletions cut 6 bases from V and 1 base from J, with 12 bases between. CDR3 length: 14 amino acids. CDR3 sequence reads: CASRPGTPNTEAFF. The CDR3 DNA follows: TGTGCCAGCAGGCCAGGGACCCCGAACACTGAAGCTTTCTTT.

The chain is built from TRBV30 and TRBJ1-2; D remains unclear. This CDR3 has 14 amino acids. Germline CDR1 reads GTSNPN; CDR2 reads SVGIG (reference sequence). Trimming pared 1 base from V and 8 bases from J, leaving 17 bases between. The CDR3 sequence: CAWSGGPVGGGYTF. The CDR3 DNA follows: TGTGCCTGGAGTGGAGGGCCCGTGGGTGGAGGCTACACCTTC.

CDR3 sequence: CASTQGEGSLFF. CDR3 nucleotide sequence: TGTGCCAGCACCCAAGGCGAGGGTTCACTGTTTTTT. The chain has TRBV25-1 and TRBJ1-4; D remains ambiguous. The CDR3 consists of 12 residues. Trimming removed 7 bases at V and 13 bases at J, with 16 bases between. CDR1 is MGHDK, CDR2 SYGVNS, per germline.

V and J are TRBV5-5 and TRBJ2-6, with a possible D match to TRBD1 (5 bases). Looked up from germline, CDR1 is SGHKS and CDR2 is YYEKEE (reference sequence). Trimming removed 1 base from V and 0 bases from J, with 11 bases in between. The CDR3 has 17 amino acids. In DNA, the CDR3 is TGTGCCAGCAGCTTGTCTAACAGGCCCTCTGGGGCCAACGTCCTGACTTTC. It codes for CASSLSNRPSGANVLTF. Based on the CDR3 plus reference TRBV5-5 and TRBJ2-6, the full variable domain is DAGVTQSPTHLIKTRGQQVTLRCSPISGHKSVSWYQQVLGQGPQFIFQYYEKEERGRGNFPDRFSARQFPNYSSELNVNALLLGDSALYLCASSLSNRPSGANVLTFGAGSRLTVL.

The chain recombines TRBV7-3 with TRBJ2-3, with D unclear. Per the germline V gene, CDR1 is SGHTA and CDR2 is FQGTGA. V was cut by 5 bases and J by 3 bases, with 9 bases left in between. This CDR3 contains 13 residues. In DNA, the CDR3 is TGTGCCAGCAGCCAGGCGCTAACAGATACGCAGTATTTT. Amino acids: CASSQALTDTQYF.